These 27 T cell receptor beta chains were sequenced from one sample in a study of shared clonotypes between healthy human individuals. The protocol was immunoSEQ multiplex PCR, while the TCRdb copy is restricted to in-frame clones and leaves out a portion. Among just over 2,000,000 clones listed, over 85% were seen once. Sequencing input: naive CD4+ T cells sorted from blood. Subset specified: CD45RA+ positively selected. The source of these receptors is a man aged 18 to 30 in good health.

In this sample, this clone turned up a few times. The sample holds other DNA sequences that translate to the same CDR3. The chain uses TRBV28 and TRBJ1-1; 7 bases agree with TRBD1. Germline V CDR1 and CDR2: MDHEN, SYDVKM. V lost 8 bases and J lost 1; bases outside the gene matches: 1. The CDR3 covers 12 residues. The CDR3 DNA reads TGTGCCAGCTGGGACAGGAACACTGAAGCTTTCTTT. This codes for CASWDRNTEAFF.

The rearrangement joins TRBV9 to TRBJ1-1; 7 positions agree with TRBD1. The CDR3 is made up of 14 amino acids. The germline V gene has CDR1 SGDLS and CDR2 YYNGEE. V shed 5 bases, J shed 0 bases, and the junction held 4 bases outside the gene matches. CDR3 sequence reads: CASSAGGVNTEAFF. For the CDR3, the DNA is TGTGCCAGCAGTGCAGGGGGGGTGAACACTGAAGCTTTCTTT.

This clone was seen only once. The chain has TRBV6-1 and TRBJ2-5; 8 bases are shared with TRBD1. The CDR3 loop spans 14 amino acids. V dropped 5 bases and J dropped 5; count of bases not matched to a gene: 7. The germline CDR1 and CDR2 sequences are MNHNS and SASEGT. CDR3 in amino acids: CASSFQTGVETQYF. The CDR3 bases are TGTGCCAGCAGTTTCCAGACAGGGGTCGAGACCCAGTACTTC.

The rearrangement links TRBV7-6 to TRBJ2-3, with TRBD2 matching over 13 bases. The CDR3 is 20 residues long. Germline loops: CDR1 SGHVS, CDR2 FNYEAQ. V shed 2 bases, J shed 2 bases, and the junction held 13 bases outside the gene matches. CDR3 sequence reads: CASSLFPSGGLAGVTDTQYF. The CDR3 nucleotides read TGTGCCAGCAGCTTATTCCCTTCGGGCGGACTAGCGGGAGTCACAGATACGCAGTATTTT.

The V call is TRBV6-5, the J call TRBJ1-5; D remains ambiguous. V was cut by 5 bases and J by 1 base, with 9 bases left in between. Per germline, CDR1 MNHEY and CDR2 SVGAGI. The CDR3 covers 14 residues. The CDR3 sequence is CASSRLQSNQPQHF. As DNA, the CDR3 is TGTGCCAGCAGTCGGCTACAGAGCAATCAGCCCCAGCATTTT.

This clone was detected only a few times. J is TRBJ2-7 and V is TRBV27; D assignment may be TRBD1 or TRBD2 (5 bases each). Germline assignment: CDR1 MNHEY and CDR2 SMNVEV (reference sequence). CDR3 length equals 14 residues. Trimming cost V 6 bases and J 3 bases, with 15 bases left between them. The CDR3: CASSLGDAGYEQYF. The CDR3 DNA reads TGTGCCAGCAGCCTGGGGGACGCAGGCTACGAGCAGTACTTC.

This clone showed up many times. The chain joins TRBV2 to TRBJ2-7; D may correspond to TRBD1 or TRBD2 (5 bases each). The germline V gene has CDR1 SNHLY and CDR2 FYNNEI. The length of the CDR3 is 16 residues. The V end was cut by 6 bases, the J end by 4 bases, with 22 bases between. The CDR3 loop reads CASSAGTSTWRYEQYF. The CDR3 DNA reads TGTGCCAGCAGCGCCGGGACCAGTACTTGGAGGTACGAGCAGTACTTC.

The sample holds one count of this clone. The rearrangement links TRBV4-3 to TRBJ1-6; D ambiguous. This CDR3 is 17 amino acids long. Trimming shortened V by 0 bases and J by 0 bases, and 9 bases separated the two germline ends. Germline V gives CDR1 LGHNA, CDR2 YSLEER. The CDR3 coding sequence is TGCGCCAGCAGCCAAGACGGAGGGAGCTCCTATAATTCACCCCTCCACTTT. Amino acid sequence: CASSQDGGSSYNSPLHF.

The chain has TRBV5-6 and TRBJ1-2; D is ambiguous. The germline CDR1 and CDR2 sequences are SGHDT and YYEEEE. Trimming cost V 4 bases and J 4 bases, with 14 bases left between them. This CDR3 spans 14 amino acids. Here the CDR3 reads CASSASGAGYGYTF. Here the CDR3 DNA reads TGTGCCAGCAGCGCGTCCGGAGCGGGCTATGGCTACACCTTC.

The sample holds many counts of this clone. The sample contains more than one DNA sequence encoding this CDR3. This sequence joins TRBV7-2 and TRBJ2-7, with unresolved D. The CDR3 extends over 11 amino acids. CDR1 and CDR2 (germline): SGHTA, FQGNSA. Trimming took off 5 bases at V and 3 bases at J, with 5 bases between the two ends. The CDR3 is CASSLSYEQYF. The CDR3 nucleotides read TGTGCCAGCAGCCTAAGCTACGAGCAGTACTTC.

Details on this clone: Other DNA sequences in the sample encode the same CDR3. The chain combines TRBV18 with TRBJ2-3; D unclear. The length of the CDR3 is 13 residues. V lost 5 bases to trimming and J lost 2 bases, with 8 bases between them. Germline CDR1 is KGHSH and CDR2 is LQKENI. This chain's CDR3 is CASSSRLTDTQYF. CDR3 DNA sequence: TGTGCCAGCTCATCCCGCCTCACAGATACGCAGTATTTT.

The chain is built from TRBV10-3 and TRBJ2-1; 7 bases map to TRBD2. CDR1 is ENHRY, CDR2 SYGVKD, per germline. The CDR3 extends over 16 amino acids. Germline trimming cut 0 bases from V and 7 bases from J; bases unmatched to any gene: 9. DNA for the CDR3: TGTGCCATCAGTGAGTCCGGGGGAGGGTCAGTGAATGAGCAGTTCTTC. This codes for CAISESGGGSVNEQFF.

This chain joins TRBV29-1 and TRBJ1-5, with D unresolved. Germline V lookup: CDR1 SQVTM, CDR2 ANQGSEA. The CDR3 runs 9 residues. The CDR3 DNA is TGCAAAGGCAATCAGCCCCAGCATTTT. Translating it yields CKGNQPQHF.

Details on this clone: A junction end diverges from the germline sequence, so it may reflect a read error. The same CDR3 arises from other DNA sequences in this sample as well. The CDR3, as DNA: TGTGCTAGCAGCTTAGGGGGTACAGATACGCAGTATTTT. It translates to CASSLGGTDTQYF. The chain couples TRBV7-7 to TRBJ2-3, with D possibly being TRBD1 (6 bases). Germline loops: CDR1 SSHAT, CDR2 FNYEAQ (reference sequence). The CDR3 runs to 13 residues.

A single count supports this clone. Relative to the germline gene, one junction end is altered; a read error may explain this. The V call is TRBV6-5, the J call TRBJ2-1; the match to TRBD1 covers 8 bases. This CDR3 has 15 residues. Germline CDR1 is MNHEY and CDR2 is SVGAGI. CDR3 nucleotide sequence: TGTGCCAGCAGTTTTGACAGGGGCTCCGACAATGAGCAGTTCTTC. Translating gives CASSFDRGSDNEQFF.

V and J are TRBV6-5 and TRBJ2-1; D ambiguous. CDR3 length: 13 residues. Germline CDR1 reads MNHEY; CDR2 reads SVGAGI. The V and J ends lost 6 bases and 4 bases respectively, with 10 bases between them. The CDR3 loop is CASRPQLYNEQFF. In DNA form, the CDR3 reads TGTGCCAGCAGGCCACAGCTATACAATGAGCAGTTCTTC.

V gene TRBV18 combines with J gene TRBJ1-6; D call uncertain. The CDR3 has 14 residues. Trimming took off 0 bases at V and 8 bases at J, with 8 bases between the two ends. CDR1 is KGHSH, CDR2 LQKENI, per germline. The CDR3 bases are TGTGCCAGCTCACCACCAGGGTGGGATTCACCCCTCCACTTT. This codes for CASSPPGWDSPLHF.

The genes are TRBV7-2 and TRBJ2-7; 11 positions match TRBD2. The V gene's germline CDR1 is SGHTA and CDR2 FQGNSA. The J segment lost 4 bases and the V segment lost 5 bases, leaving 16 bases of the junction unmatched. The CDR3 sequence is 18 residues long. CDR3 residues: CASSRKTSGTVGSYEQYF. In DNA form, the CDR3 reads TGTGCCAGCAGCCGAAAGACTAGCGGGACCGTGGGATCTTACGAGCAGTACTTC.

About this clone itself: Other DNA sequences in the sample encode the same CDR3. The J gene is TRBJ2-1, the V gene TRBV7-2, with D possibly being TRBD1 (6 bases). V lost 1 base and J lost 2, with 9 bases in between. Per the germline V gene, CDR1 is SGHTA and CDR2 is FQGNSA. This CDR3 comprises 15 residues. In DNA form, the CDR3 reads TGTGCCAGCAGCTTAGAGGCAGGGGCCTACAATGAGCAGTTCTTC. Protein sequence: CASSLEAGAYNEQFF.

The chain couples TRBV19 to TRBJ2-3; maybe TRBD2 (6 bases). Germline V CDR1 and CDR2: LNHDA, SQIVND (reference sequence). V was shortened by 7 bases and J by 2 bases, with 16 bases between the two germline ends. The CDR3 contains 15 residues. CDR3 bases: TGTGCCAGTAAAGGGTCTAGCGTGATCACAGATACGCAGTATTTT. It encodes CASKGSSVITDTQYF.

The chain links TRBV7-3 to TRBJ2-1; TRBD2 matches at 7 bases. CDR1 and CDR2 from the germline V gene are SGHTA and FQGTGA. The CDR3 has 14 amino acids. V lost 5 bases, J lost 2 bases, and 3 bases stayed unmatched. The CDR3 sequence is CASSLRGAYNEQFF. As DNA, the CDR3 is TGTGCCAGCAGCCTCCGGGGGGCCTACAATGAGCAGTTCTTC.

The V and J genes are TRBV19 and TRBJ2-2, with D perhaps matching TRBD2 (6 bases). CDR1 and CDR2 (germline): LNHDA, SQIVND (reference sequence). The CDR3 totals 15 residues. Between the trimmed V and J ends, which lost 5 bases and 0 bases, there was a span of 10 bases. This CDR3 reads CASSDWRANTGELFF. CDR3 bases: TGTGCCAGTAGTGACTGGAGGGCGAACACCGGGGAGCTGTTTTTT.

The chain employs TRBV28 and TRBJ1-4, with unresolved D. The CDR3 totals 11 residues. The V end lost 3 bases, the J end lost 12 bases, and 8 bases lay between the germline ends. Germline loops: CDR1 MDHEN, CDR2 SYDVKM. CDR3 DNA sequence: TGTGCCAGCAGTTTGTTCGGGGAACTGTTTTTT. Translated, it gives CASSLFGELFF.

The chain combines TRBV5-4 with TRBJ2-7; 7 bases agree with TRBD1. The CDR3 runs 14 residues. Germline CDR1 is SGHNT and CDR2 is YYREEE (reference sequence). Trimming removed 3 bases from V and 3 bases from J; junction bases left unmatched: 6. CDR3 DNA: TGTGCCAGCAGCTCATACAGGGGAAACTACGAGCAGTACTTC. Amino acids: CASSSYRGNYEQYF.

This rearrangement joins TRBV2 to TRBJ2-1, with unresolved D. Germline V CDR1 and CDR2: SNHLY, FYNNEI. V was cut by 1 base and J by 3 bases, with 7 bases left in between. CDR3 length: 14 residues. In nucleotides, the CDR3 is TGTGCCAGCAGTGAAGAGAGGTTCTACAATGAGCAGTTCTTC. It specifies CASSEERFYNEQFF.

The rearrangement uses TRBV13 and TRBJ2-1, with TRBD2 matching 9 bases. The V segment lost 5 bases and the J segment 3 bases; nucleotides outside the gene matches: 5. The CDR3 is 15 amino acids. CDR1 and CDR2 from the germline V gene are PRHDT and FYEKMQ (reference sequence). The CDR3 region has the DNA TGTGCCAGCAGCCTACTAGCGGGTCACTACAATGAGCAGTTCTTC. Amino acid sequence: CASSLLAGHYNEQFF.

As for this clone: Other DNA sequences in the sample encode the same CDR3. The chain links TRBV30 to TRBJ2-5, with 8 bases matching TRBD2. The junction had 0 bases not matched to a gene; V was cut back by 1 base and J by 5 bases. CDR3 length: 12 amino acids. The germline CDR1 and CDR2 sequences are GTSNPN and SVGIG (reference sequence). CDR3 bases: TGTGCCTGGAGTGCGGGAGGGGAGACCCAGTACTTC. It translates to CAWSAGGETQYF.